This note documents a single T cell receptor beta chain sequence. There is no known antigen for this receptor. One base away there is no much larger clone; base qualities are not given. This sample was included in a study of blood T cell repertoires in COVID-19 (dated by TCRdb to 2020 to 2021). About the investigation overall: Samples covering the acute and convalescent phases of COVID-19 were provided by collaborators in the United States, Italy and Spain. Deeply sampled blood TCRbeta repertoires from subjects exposed to, actively infected with, or recovered from COVID-19 were included in the dataset. Sample metadata almost always included a de-identified subject ID, COVID-19 status, age in years and sex. The prospective study material was composed of cDNA or gDNA derived from T cells, B-cell-depleted T cells, or PBMCs. The repertoires were made available in a free public database intended to serve as a resource for research on the immune response to SARS-CoV-2. The samples were drawn from two sources: the first 160 participants of the ongoing ImmuneRACE study, and over 1,000 subjects contributed by 6 global collaborators. Where HLA class I and class II types were available, the types were taken from metadata supplied by the sample provider, not from assay-based typing. Broader findings and caveats from the paper: How much clinical and demographic metadata was included differed by source and by participant, and the metadata was provided uncurated.

In the prospective study, participants were roughly 18 to 100 years old, resided in about two dozen geographic areas of the United States, and were enrolled through a virtual design. In the prospective study, cohorts were assigned on the basis of participant-reported clinical history obtained from a screening survey and a study questionnaire. A participant counted as exposed if, within 2 weeks of entering the study, that participant had been in contact with someone who had a PCR-confirmed or clinician-diagnosed COVID-19 case. In the prospective study, mobile phlebotomists collected whole blood, serum and a nasopharyngeal or oropharyngeal swab from each participant. Participants in the prospective study had the option to provide additional blood draws and questionnaires over a roughly 2-month period. Before DNA extraction, prospective study blood samples were shipped either frozen or at room temperature.

The immunoSEQ Assay, a bias-controlled multiplex PCR, was used to amplify TCRbeta CDR3 regions from genomic DNA. The paper's processing steps were these. Within the assay, amplification of reference gene primers was used to estimate how many nucleated cells each sample contained. To quantify the absolute abundance of each unique TCRbeta CDR3 rearrangement, sequence reads were collapsed and filtered. For each sample, productive Simpson clonality was calculated as the square root of Simpson's diversity index over productive rearrangements. Imported from immuneACCESS, the table was reduced by TCRdb to in-frame sequences with V and J called. These copies leave out some clones; in studies compared against another copy, an unresolved V gene accounts for under half, and the cause of the remainder is not known. V and J calls and clone size are those listed in that table; D and trimming were worked out from the DNA. The table for this sample lists about 200,000 clones; about 88% of them were counted only once. The biggest ten clones account for roughly 4% of the sample.

Sample: PBMCs or T cells enriched from blood (not recorded which). The receptor was derived from a young woman who had been exposed to COVID-19.

The DNA sequence is as follows: TGTGCCAGCACGAAGACAGGGCGAATGTACGAGCAGTACTTC. This sequence encodes CASTKTGRMYEQYF. This receptor chain uses TRBV25-1 and TRBJ2-7; TRBD1 fits 7 bases in the junction. Trimming takes 7 bases off V and 4 bases off J; junction bases not matched to a gene: 10. There are 14 amino acids in the CDR3, from cysteine to phenylalanine inclusive. Only the CDR3 DNA is retained, 42 bases long and in frame from the first base. CDR1 and CDR2 are drawn from the germline V gene: MGHDK, SYGVNS.